Below, 4 T cell receptor beta chains from the same sample are listed, as sequenced in a study of beta chain features in type 1 diabetes. Points from the study as a whole: The study found moderately but significantly shorter TCRB CDR3s in all four CD4+ subsets of Type 1 diabetes patients.

No antigen has been identified for these receptors. Every isolated RNA sample was fully reverse transcribed, so sequencing captured expressed TCRB transcripts. Profiled with immunoSEQ multiplex PCR; TCRdb holds only in-frame clones, not every one. The sample lists 150,000 to 200,000 clones, around 8% seen once, with approximately 0.93% in the top ten. Sequences were obtained from central memory CD4+ T cells from blood. These receptors were taken from a woman aged 40 to 55 with type 1 diabetes.

This clone occurred a few times. The CDR3 loop is CASRGGTGLEIGYF. The CDR3 nucleotides read TGTGCCAGCAGAGGGGGGACAGGGTTGGAGATTGGGTACTTC. This chain links TRBV7-2 with TRBJ2-7, with 9 positions matching TRBD1. CDR1 and CDR2 (germline): SGHTA, FQGNSA. The ends lost 6 bases at V and 12 bases at J; junction bases unmatched: 15. The CDR3 spans 14 residues.

The chain is built from TRBV14 and TRBJ2-1; 9 positions agree with TRBD2. The germline V gene encodes CDR1 SGHDN and CDR2 FVKESK. There are 17 residues in the CDR3. V trimming: 1 base; J trimming: 5 bases; junction bases outside the gene matches: 9. For the CDR3, the DNA is TGTGCCAGCAGCCAAGGGGTTAGCGGGAGTTTCGACAATGAGCAGTTCTTC. Encoded protein: CASSQGVSGSFDNEQFF. Combining the CDR3 with reference TRBV14 and TRBJ2-1 gives the whole variable domain EAGVTQFPSHSVIEKGQTVTLRCDPISGHDNLYWYRRVMGKEIKFLLHFVKESKQDESGMPNNRFLAERTGGTYSTLKVQPAELEDSGVYFCASSQGVSGSFDNEQFFGPGTRLTVL.

This clone has only a few counts. The genes are TRBV4-1 and TRBJ2-4, with D possibly matching TRBD2 (6 bases). The germline V and J ends were trimmed by 0 bases and 0 bases, with 12 bases remaining between them. Germline V CDR1 and CDR2: MGHRA, YSYEKL. The CDR3 runs 17 residues. This chain's CDR3 is CASSQEVAAEAKNIQYF. The CDR3, as DNA: TGCGCCAGCAGCCAAGAGGTAGCGGCTGAAGCCAAAAACATTCAGTACTTC.

The gene calls are TRBV9 and TRBJ2-5, with D possibly matching TRBD2 (6 bases). Germline CDR1 and CDR2: SGDLS and YYNGEE. Trimming left V 1 base short and J 4 bases short, with 8 bases between. The CDR3 sequence is 13 residues long. The CDR3 sequence: CASSVRRGETQYF. The CDR3 DNA sequence: TGTGCCAGCAGCGTAAGGAGGGGAGAGACCCAGTACTTC.